This T cell receptor (beta chain) was captured in a study of blood T cell repertoires in COVID-19. The ends lost 4 bases at V and 3 bases at J; junction bases unmatched: 0. Germline CDR1 and CDR2: SGHRS and YFSETQ. This CDR3 region has 15 residues. Assay: immunoSEQ multiplex PCR; the TCRdb copy retains only in-frame clones and omits some. The table shows roughly 450,000 clones, with less than 95% occurring only once. The TCR sequence derives from a young man who had recovered from COVID-19. The chain joins TRBV5-1 to TRBJ2-1; 14 bases map to TRBD2. The specimen sequenced was PBMCs or T cells enriched from blood (not recorded which). CDR3 DNA: TGCGCCAGCAGCGGACTAGCGGGGGGCTACAATGAGCAGTTCTTC. It specifies CASSGLAGGYNEQFF.